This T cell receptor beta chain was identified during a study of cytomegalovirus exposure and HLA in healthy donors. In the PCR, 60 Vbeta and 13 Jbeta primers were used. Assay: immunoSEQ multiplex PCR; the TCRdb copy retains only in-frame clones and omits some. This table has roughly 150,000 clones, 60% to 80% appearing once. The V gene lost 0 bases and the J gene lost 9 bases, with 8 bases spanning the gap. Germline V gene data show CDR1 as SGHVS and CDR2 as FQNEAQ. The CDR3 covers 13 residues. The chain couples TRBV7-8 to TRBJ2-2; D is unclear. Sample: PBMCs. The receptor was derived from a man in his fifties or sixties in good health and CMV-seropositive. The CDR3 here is CASSLALARELFF. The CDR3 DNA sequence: TGTGCCAGCAGCTTAGCGTTAGCCCGGGAGCTGTTTTTT. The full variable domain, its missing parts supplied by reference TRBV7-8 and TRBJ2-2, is GAGVSQSPRYKVAKRGQDVALRCDPISGHVSLFWYQQALGQGPEFLTYFQNEAQLDKSGLPSDRFFAERPEGSVSTLKIQRTQQEDSAVYLCASSLALARELFFGEGSRLTVL.